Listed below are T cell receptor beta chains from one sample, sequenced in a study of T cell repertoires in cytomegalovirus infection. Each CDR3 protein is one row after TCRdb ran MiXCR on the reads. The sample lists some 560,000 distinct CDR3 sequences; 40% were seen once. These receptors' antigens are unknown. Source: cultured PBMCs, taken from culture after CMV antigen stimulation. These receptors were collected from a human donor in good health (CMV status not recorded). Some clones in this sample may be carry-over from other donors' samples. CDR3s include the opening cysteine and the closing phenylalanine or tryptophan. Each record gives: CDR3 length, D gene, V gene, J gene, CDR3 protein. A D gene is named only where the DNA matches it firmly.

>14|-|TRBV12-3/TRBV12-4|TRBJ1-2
CASSPVPWGYGYTF
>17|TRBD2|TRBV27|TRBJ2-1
CASSLTLGTSDVNEQFF
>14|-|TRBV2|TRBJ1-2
CASSVEQGHYGYTF
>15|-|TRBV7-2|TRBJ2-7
CASSLGGGSGYEQYF
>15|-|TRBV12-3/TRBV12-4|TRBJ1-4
CASSLEGETNEKLFF
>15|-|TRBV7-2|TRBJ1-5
CASSLQGEGNQPQHF
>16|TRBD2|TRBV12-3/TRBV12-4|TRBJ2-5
CASSLGRGGQGETQYF
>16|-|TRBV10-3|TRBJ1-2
CAISESTSRGGYGYTF
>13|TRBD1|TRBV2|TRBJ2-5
CASHRGPQETQYF
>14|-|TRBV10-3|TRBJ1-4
CAISESRLGEKLFF
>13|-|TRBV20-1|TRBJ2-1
CSARFPGIDEQFF
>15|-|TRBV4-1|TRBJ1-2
CASSQDRTSAYGYTF
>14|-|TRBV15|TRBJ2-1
CATSLQVSYNEQFF
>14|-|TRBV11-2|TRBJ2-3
CASSLASTPDTQYF
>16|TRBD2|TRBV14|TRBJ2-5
CASSPHSGLAGETQYF
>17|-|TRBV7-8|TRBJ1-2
CASSPARLAGLNYGYTF
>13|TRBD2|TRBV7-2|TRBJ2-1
CAMGGRPYNEQFF
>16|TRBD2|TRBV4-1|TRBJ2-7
CASSPPGTSLFYEQYF
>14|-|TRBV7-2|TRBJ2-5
CATRGEGWEETQYF
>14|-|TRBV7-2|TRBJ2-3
CASSFTGYRDTQYF
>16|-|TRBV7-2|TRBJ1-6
CASSPLSSAVNSPLHF
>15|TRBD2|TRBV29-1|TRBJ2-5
CSVEAPGLAGETQYF
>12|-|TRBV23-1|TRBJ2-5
CASSRWAQAQYF
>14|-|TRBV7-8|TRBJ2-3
CASSPQGGTDTQYF
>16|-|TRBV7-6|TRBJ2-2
CASSLRERPYTGELFF
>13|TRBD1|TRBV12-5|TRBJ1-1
CASGRDRGLDAFF
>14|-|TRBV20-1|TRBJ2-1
CSATRDISYNEQFF
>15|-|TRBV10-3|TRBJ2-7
CAISSHREVIGEQYF
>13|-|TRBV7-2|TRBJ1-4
CASSLGPFEKLFF
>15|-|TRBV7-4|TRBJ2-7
CASSARGGPPREQYF
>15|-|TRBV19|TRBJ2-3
CASQREGAGTDTQYF
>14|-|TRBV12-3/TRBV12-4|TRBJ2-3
CASTLARNTDTQYF
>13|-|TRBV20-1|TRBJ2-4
CSAPPRPGNIQYF
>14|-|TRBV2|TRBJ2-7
CASRGGGRGYEQYF
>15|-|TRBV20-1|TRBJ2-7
CSASPDSPNTYEQYF
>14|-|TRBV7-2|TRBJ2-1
CASSPPGREYEQFF
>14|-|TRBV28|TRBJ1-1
CASRDPGFVTEAFF
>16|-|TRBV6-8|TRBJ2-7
CASSSLGHPGPYEQYF
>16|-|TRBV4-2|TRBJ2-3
CASSQAALASTDTQYF
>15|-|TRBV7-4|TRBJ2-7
CASSPGGGQIYEQYF
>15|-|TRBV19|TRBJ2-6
CASSIRISGANVLTF
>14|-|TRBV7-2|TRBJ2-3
CASSLDGSTDTQYF
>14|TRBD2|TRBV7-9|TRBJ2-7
CASSVERGWYEQYF
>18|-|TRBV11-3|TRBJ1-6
CASSLEGQGRVMDSPLHF
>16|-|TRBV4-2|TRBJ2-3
CASSQGMTGATDTQYF
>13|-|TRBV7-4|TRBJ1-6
CASSPQQNSPLHF
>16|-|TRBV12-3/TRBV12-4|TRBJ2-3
CASVRRWRTTPDTQYF
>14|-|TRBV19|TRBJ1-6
CASADSSYNSPLHF
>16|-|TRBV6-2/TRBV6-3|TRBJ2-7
CASTQHETWMDYEQYF
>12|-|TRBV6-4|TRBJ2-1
CASFPQGNEQFF
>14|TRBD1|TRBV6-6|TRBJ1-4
CASSFTGTGEKLFF
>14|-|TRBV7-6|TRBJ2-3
CASSGRGVTDTQYF
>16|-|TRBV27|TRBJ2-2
CASRERRNTNTGELFF
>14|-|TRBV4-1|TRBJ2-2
CASKRGGNTGELFF
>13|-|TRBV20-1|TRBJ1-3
CSAGGGAGNTIYF